A selection of T cell receptor beta chains follows, all from one sample in a study of response to subunit inactivated influenza vaccine. Using its own MiXCR run on the RT-PCR reads, TCRdb lists one record per CDR3 protein. This sample has some 540,000 distinct CDR3 sequences, with 20% to 25% found just once. The same sample was also studied in work on T cells expressing NK-cell markers.

The input for sequencing was CD4+ T cells sorted from PBMCs, taken 11 to 12 days after vaccination. The receptors come from a man aged 45-65 years who received an inactivated influenza vaccine. CDR3s include the opening cysteine and the closing phenylalanine or tryptophan. The D gene is left open where the match is weak. The size field is filled for only some rows; it gives once, few, many or a size class.

CDR3 protein: CASRGTGRNYGYTF
CDR3 DNA: TGTGCCAGCAGGGGGACAGGACGTAACTATGGCTACACCTTC
D gene: TRBD1
clone size: .
J gene: TRBJ1-2
V gene: TRBV6-1

CDR3 protein: CASSLAPFDSEAFF
CDR3 DNA: TGTGCCAGCAGCTTAGCCCCTTTCGACAGTGAAGCTTTCTTT
D gene: .
clone size: .
J gene: TRBJ1-1
V gene: TRBV7-6

CDR3 protein: CASSKKGQGMRNEQFF
CDR3 DNA: TGTGCCAGCAGCAAAAAAGGACAGGGCATGAGAAATGAGCAGTTCTTC
D gene: TRBD1
clone size: .
J gene: TRBJ2-1
V gene: TRBV7-2

CDR3 protein: CASSLVGAGSSYNEQFF
CDR3 DNA: TGTGCCAGCAGCTTAGTAGGGGCAGGCAGCTCCTACAATGAGCAGTTCTTC
D gene: .
clone size: .
J gene: TRBJ2-1
V gene: TRBV7-6

CDR3 protein: CASKVTAGGAYEQYF
CDR3 DNA: TGTGCCAGCAAGGTCACAGCGGGGGGGGCCTACGAGCAGTACTTC
D gene: TRBD2
clone size: few
J gene: TRBJ2-7
V gene: TRBV6-1

CDR3 protein: CASSRVASRSYNEQFF
CDR3 DNA: TGTGCCAGCAGCCGGGTCGCTAGCCGATCCTACAATGAGCAGTTCTTC
D gene: .
clone size: .
J gene: TRBJ2-1
V gene: TRBV7-8

CDR3 protein: CASSFLSGGRVTDTQYF
CDR3 DNA: TGTGCCAGCAGCTTTCTCTCGGGCGGGAGGGTGACAGATACGCAGTATTTT
D gene: TRBD2
clone size: .
J gene: TRBJ2-3
V gene: TRBV7-2

CDR3 protein: CASSNTGGGGYTF
CDR3 DNA: TGTGCCAGCAGTAACACAGGGGGAGGGGGCTACACCTTC
D gene: TRBD1
clone size: .
J gene: TRBJ1-2
V gene: TRBV25-1

CDR3 protein: CASSRAWETQYF
CDR3 DNA: TGTGCCAGCAGTCGTGCCTGGGAGACCCAGTACTTC
D gene: .
clone size: .
J gene: TRBJ2-5
V gene: TRBV7-2

CDR3 protein: CASSLAQGLSF
CDR3 DNA: TGTGCCAGCAGCTTAGCGCAAGGACTCTCCTTC
D gene: .
clone size: few
J gene: TRBJ2-5
V gene: TRBV7-2

CDR3 protein: CASSPGNSNTEAFF
CDR3 DNA: TGTGCCAGCAGCCCGGGGAATTCGAACACTGAAGCTTTCTTT
D gene: .
clone size: few
J gene: TRBJ1-1
V gene: TRBV5-4

CDR3 protein: CSASSRDYSYEQYF
CDR3 DNA: TGCAGTGCTAGTTCCCGGGACTACTCCTACGAGCAGTACTTC
D gene: TRBD2
clone size: .
J gene: TRBJ2-7
V gene: TRBV20-1

CDR3 protein: CASRKEGGYTF
CDR3 DNA: TGTGCCAGCAGAAAAGAAGGGGGCTACACCTTC
D gene: .
clone size: few
J gene: TRBJ1-2
V gene: TRBV28

CDR3 protein: CSARDAQGLNTEAFF
CDR3 DNA: TGCAGTGCTAGAGATGCCCAGGGGTTGAACACTGAAGCTTTCTTT
D gene: .
clone size: .
J gene: TRBJ1-1
V gene: TRBV20-1

CDR3 protein: CASSQRGLSRGGSTEEQYF
CDR3 DNA: TGTGCCAGCAGCCAACGGGGACTCTCGCGGGGAGGGTCTACGGAAGAGCAGTACTTC
D gene: TRBD2
clone size: .
J gene: TRBJ2-7
V gene: TRBV2

CDR3 protein: CASSLESVTTEAFF
CDR3 DNA: TGCGCCAGCAGCTTGGAATCGGTGACCACTGAAGCTTTCTTT
D gene: .
clone size: .
J gene: TRBJ1-1
V gene: TRBV5-1

CDR3 protein: CSVFLAATNEKLFF
CDR3 DNA: TGCAGCGTCTTTCTAGCCGCAACTAATGAAAAACTGTTTTTT
D gene: .
clone size: few
J gene: TRBJ1-4
V gene: TRBV29-1

CDR3 protein: CASSPDFGGYTF
CDR3 DNA: TGTGCCAGCAGCCCTGATTTTGGTGGCTACACCTTC
D gene: .
clone size: few
J gene: TRBJ1-2
V gene: TRBV12-3/TRBV12-4

CDR3 protein: CASSLSRTNEKLFF
CDR3 DNA: TGTGCCAGCAGCTTGAGCCGCACCAATGAAAAACTGTTTTTT
D gene: .
clone size: many
J gene: TRBJ1-4
V gene: TRBV7-2

CDR3 protein: CATSVGTSGGLDTQYF
CDR3 DNA: TGTGCCACCAGCGTTGGGACTAGCGGGGGGTTGGATACGCAGTATTTT
D gene: TRBD2
clone size: few
J gene: TRBJ2-3
V gene: TRBV15

CDR3 protein: CASSGGTTYEQYF
CDR3 DNA: TGTGCCAGCAGCGGAGGGACAACCTACGAGCAGTACTTC
D gene: .
clone size: few
J gene: TRBJ2-7
V gene: TRBV7-2

CDR3 protein: CAIKGQASSYEQYF
CDR3 DNA: TGTGCCATCAAGGGACAGGCGAGCTCCTACGAGCAGTACTTC
D gene: TRBD1
clone size: .
J gene: TRBJ2-7
V gene: TRBV10-3

CDR3 protein: CASSVGVGGGPDTQYF
CDR3 DNA: TGTGCCAGCAGCGTAGGCGTGGGAGGAGGCCCAGATACGCAGTATTTT
D gene: .
clone size: .
J gene: TRBJ2-3
V gene: TRBV9

CDR3 protein: CASSLPSGGRTQYF
CDR3 DNA: TGTGCCAGCAGTTTACCCTCGGGGGGCAGGACGCAGTATTTT
D gene: .
clone size: .
J gene: TRBJ2-3
V gene: TRBV28

CDR3 protein: CASSLVGDIDEQFF
CDR3 DNA: TGCGCCAGCAGCTTGGTCGGCGACATCGATGAGCAGTTCTTC
D gene: .
clone size: few
J gene: TRBJ2-1
V gene: TRBV5-1

CDR3 protein: CASSLYTSPNYEQYF
CDR3 DNA: TGTGCCAGCAGCTTATACACTAGCCCGAATTACGAGCAGTACTTC
D gene: .
clone size: .
J gene: TRBJ2-7
V gene: TRBV13

CDR3 protein: CATSRDIDRVAYEQYF
CDR3 DNA: TGTGCCACCAGCAGAGATATTGACAGGGTGGCGTACGAGCAGTACTTC
D gene: TRBD1
clone size: few
J gene: TRBJ2-7
V gene: TRBV15

CDR3 protein: CASSFRAAVAGAYNEQFF
CDR3 DNA: TGTGCCAGCAGCTTTAGGGCGGCTGTGGCGGGGGCCTACAATGAGCAGTTCTTC
D gene: TRBD2
clone size: few
J gene: TRBJ2-1
V gene: TRBV5-6

CDR3 protein: CASSQVGGIYEQYF
CDR3 DNA: TGTGCCAGCAGCCAAGTGGGAGGCATCTACGAGCAGTACTTC
D gene: .
clone size: .
J gene: TRBJ2-7
V gene: TRBV3-1

CDR3 protein: CASSLSTVLRHNEQFF
CDR3 DNA: TGTGCCAGCAGTTTATCCACAGTGTTGCGGCACAATGAGCAGTTCTTC
D gene: .
clone size: few
J gene: TRBJ2-1
V gene: TRBV27

CDR3 protein: CSGEQGSTEAFF
CDR3 DNA: TGCAGCGGAGAACAGGGGAGCACTGAAGCTTTCTTT
D gene: TRBD1
clone size: .
J gene: TRBJ1-1
V gene: TRBV29-1

CDR3 protein: CASKLTLIGTQYF
CDR3 DNA: TGTGCCAGCAAGCTAACATTGATTGGGACCCAGTACTTC
D gene: .
clone size: few
J gene: TRBJ2-5
V gene: TRBV6-2/TRBV6-3

CDR3 protein: CASSYVAGVSYEQYF
CDR3 DNA: TGTGCCAGCAGTTATGTAGCGGGCGTCTCCTACGAGCAGTACTTC
D gene: TRBD2
clone size: few
J gene: TRBJ2-7
V gene: TRBV6-5

CDR3 protein: CASSLAGQSANEKLFF
CDR3 DNA: TGTGCCAGCAGCTTGGCCGGACAGTCGGCTAATGAAAAACTGTTTTTT
D gene: .
clone size: .
J gene: TRBJ1-4
V gene: TRBV5-5

CDR3 protein: CASSSNNGRTGELFF
CDR3 DNA: TGTGCCAGCAGTTCTAACAACGGGAGAACCGGGGAGCTGTTTTTT
D gene: .
clone size: few
J gene: TRBJ2-2
V gene: TRBV28

CDR3 protein: CASGGQAVNQPQHF
CDR3 DNA: TGTGCCAGCGGGGGACAGGCAGTTAATCAGCCCCAGCATTTT
D gene: TRBD1
clone size: .
J gene: TRBJ1-5
V gene: TRBV6-2/TRBV6-3

CDR3 protein: CASSVDPGTEHPYF
CDR3 DNA: TGTGCCAGCAGCGTAGACCCCGGGACAGAGCATCCCTACTTC
D gene: TRBD1
clone size: .
J gene: TRBJ2-7
V gene: TRBV9

CDR3 protein: CASSRGTYETQYF
CDR3 DNA: TGTGCCAGCAGCCGGGGAACTTATGAGACCCAGTACTTC
D gene: .
clone size: .
J gene: TRBJ2-5
V gene: TRBV7-7

CDR3 protein: CSVDVAGVGTDTQYF
CDR3 DNA: TGCAGCGTTGACGTGGCAGGGGTAGGCACAGATACGCAGTATTTT
D gene: .
clone size: few
J gene: TRBJ2-3
V gene: TRBV29-1

CDR3 protein: CASSLGGGAGPYEQYF
CDR3 DNA: TGTGCCAGCAGTTTAGGGGGAGGAGCGGGCCCTTACGAGCAGTACTTC
D gene: .
clone size: few
J gene: TRBJ2-7
V gene: TRBV12-3/TRBV12-4

CDR3 protein: CASSLGDRVTGELFF
CDR3 DNA: TGTGCCAGCAGCTTGGGGGACAGGGTCACCGGGGAGCTGTTTTTT
D gene: TRBD1
clone size: .
J gene: TRBJ2-2
V gene: TRBV5-4

CDR3 protein: CASSRLLGGYPYNEQFF
CDR3 DNA: TGCGCCAGCAGCCGCTTATTAGGGGGCTATCCTTACAATGAGCAGTTCTTC
D gene: TRBD1
clone size: .
J gene: TRBJ2-1
V gene: TRBV4-3

CDR3 protein: CASRRPGPFAQQYF
CDR3 DNA: TGTGCCAGCAGACGCCCGGGACCCTTTGCACAGCAGTACTTC
D gene: .
clone size: few
J gene: TRBJ2-7
V gene: TRBV6-1

CDR3 protein: CSASPLLAEYQETQYF
CDR3 DNA: TGCAGTGCTAGCCCCTTGTTAGCGGAGTACCAAGAGACCCAGTACTTC
D gene: .
clone size: .
J gene: TRBJ2-5
V gene: TRBV20-1

CDR3 protein: CASSYSAWTGELFF
CDR3 DNA: TGTGCCAGCAGTTACTCGGCATGGACCGGGGAGCTGTTTTTT
D gene: .
clone size: few
J gene: TRBJ2-2
V gene: TRBV6-5

CDR3 protein: CASSLLGTGNTGELFF
CDR3 DNA: TGTGCCAGCAGTTTACTAGGGACAGGGAACACCGGGGAGCTGTTTTTT
D gene: TRBD1
clone size: few
J gene: TRBJ2-2
V gene: TRBV6-2/TRBV6-3

CDR3 protein: CASRSIGAYNSPLHF
CDR3 DNA: TGTGCCAGCAGAAGTATCGGGGCTTATAATTCACCCCTCCACTTT
D gene: .
clone size: .
J gene: TRBJ1-6
V gene: TRBV6-1

CDR3 protein: CASSQDPQGPMETQYF
CDR3 DNA: TGCGCCAGCAGCCAAGATCCCCAGGGCCCCATGGAGACCCAGTACTTC
D gene: .
clone size: .
J gene: TRBJ2-5
V gene: TRBV4-3

CDR3 protein: CASSVRERDTQYF
CDR3 DNA: TGTGCCAGTAGTGTCCGGGAACGGGATACGCAGTATTTT
D gene: .
clone size: .
J gene: TRBJ2-3
V gene: TRBV19

CDR3 protein: CASSLGDSFYNEQFF
CDR3 DNA: TGTGCCAGCAGCTTAGGGGACTCCTTCTACAATGAGCAGTTCTTC
D gene: .
clone size: .
J gene: TRBJ2-1
V gene: TRBV7-6

CDR3 protein: CASSRRGGVDNEQFF
CDR3 DNA: TGTGCCAGCAGCCGGCGGGGGGGAGTGGACAATGAGCAGTTCTTC
D gene: TRBD2
clone size: .
J gene: TRBJ2-1
V gene: TRBV7-9

CDR3 protein: CASSLETPRELFF
CDR3 DNA: TGTGCCAGCAGTTTAGAGACCCCGAGGGAGCTGTTTTTT
D gene: .
clone size: .
J gene: TRBJ2-2
V gene: TRBV28

CDR3 protein: CSGGNTDTQYF
CDR3 DNA: TGCAGCGGGGGGAACACAGATACGCAGTATTTT
D gene: .
clone size: .
J gene: TRBJ2-3
V gene: TRBV29-1

CDR3 protein: CSARGLAGTARSYNEQFF
CDR3 DNA: TGCAGTGCTAGAGGACTAGCGGGTACAGCTAGGTCCTACAATGAGCAGTTCTTC
D gene: TRBD2
clone size: many
J gene: TRBJ2-1
V gene: TRBV20-1

CDR3 protein: CASSTIGNTEAFF
CDR3 DNA: TGTGCCAGCAGTACCATAGGGAACACTGAAGCTTTCTTT
D gene: .
clone size: few
J gene: TRBJ1-1
V gene: TRBV6-1

CDR3 protein: CASSAARQGPREAFF
CDR3 DNA: TGCGCCAGCAGCGCCGCGCGACAGGGGCCCCGTGAAGCTTTCTTT
D gene: TRBD1
clone size: few
J gene: TRBJ1-1
V gene: TRBV5-1

CDR3 protein: CASTRGDYQPQHF
CDR3 DNA: TGTGCCAGCACCAGGGGGGATTATCAGCCCCAGCATTTT
D gene: TRBD1
clone size: few
J gene: TRBJ1-5
V gene: TRBV6-2/TRBV6-3

CDR3 protein: CATSETPRTPRIFYEQYF
CDR3 DNA: TGTGCCACCAGTGAAACCCCCCGGACTCCGAGGATCTTCTACGAGCAGTACTTC
D gene: .
clone size: few
J gene: TRBJ2-7
V gene: TRBV24-1

CDR3 protein: CASSLVSRTLNTGELFF
CDR3 DNA: TGTGCCAGCAGCTTAGTTTCGAGGACACTGAACACCGGGGAGCTGTTTTTT
D gene: .
clone size: .
J gene: TRBJ2-2
V gene: TRBV7-2

CDR3 protein: CATERAEVDEQFF
CDR3 DNA: TGTGCCACTGAGCGGGCCGAAGTAGATGAGCAGTTCTTC
D gene: .
clone size: few
J gene: TRBJ2-1
V gene: TRBV10-3